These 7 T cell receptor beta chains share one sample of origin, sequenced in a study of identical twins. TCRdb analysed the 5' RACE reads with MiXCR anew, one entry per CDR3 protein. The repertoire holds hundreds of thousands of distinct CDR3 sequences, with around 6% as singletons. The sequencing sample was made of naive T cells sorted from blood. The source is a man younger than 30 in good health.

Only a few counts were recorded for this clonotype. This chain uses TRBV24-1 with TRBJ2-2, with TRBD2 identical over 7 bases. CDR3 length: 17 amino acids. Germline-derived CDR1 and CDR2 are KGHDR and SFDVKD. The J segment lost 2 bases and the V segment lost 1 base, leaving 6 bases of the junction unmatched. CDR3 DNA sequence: TGTGCCACCAGTGATTTTAGGCTAGCGGAAAACACCGGGGAGCTGTTTTTT. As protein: CATSDFRLAENTGELFF.

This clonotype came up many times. In nucleotides, the CDR3 is TGCAGTGCTAGGAACCCCGGGACTAGACAAGAGACCCAGTACTTC. This translates into CSARNPGTRQETQYF. The chain combines TRBV20-1 with TRBJ2-5; 8 bases fit TRBD2. The V segment lost 3 bases and the J segment 2 bases; nucleotides outside the gene matches: 8. Per germline, CDR1 DFQATT and CDR2 SNEGSKA (reference sequence). The CDR3 has 15 residues.

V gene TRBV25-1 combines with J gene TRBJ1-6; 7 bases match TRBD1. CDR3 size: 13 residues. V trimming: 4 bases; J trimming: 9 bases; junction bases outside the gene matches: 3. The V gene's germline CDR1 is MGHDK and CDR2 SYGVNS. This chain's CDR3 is CASSGGTVSPLHF. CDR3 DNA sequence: TGTGCCAGCAGTGGGGGGACAGTTTCACCCCTCCACTTT.

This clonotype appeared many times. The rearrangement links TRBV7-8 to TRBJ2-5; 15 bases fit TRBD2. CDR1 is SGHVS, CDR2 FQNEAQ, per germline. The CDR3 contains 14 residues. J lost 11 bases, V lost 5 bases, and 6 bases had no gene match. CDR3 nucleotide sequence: TGTGCCAGCAGCCTTGGACTAGCGGGAGGGCATCAGTACTTC. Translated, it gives CASSLGLAGGHQYF.

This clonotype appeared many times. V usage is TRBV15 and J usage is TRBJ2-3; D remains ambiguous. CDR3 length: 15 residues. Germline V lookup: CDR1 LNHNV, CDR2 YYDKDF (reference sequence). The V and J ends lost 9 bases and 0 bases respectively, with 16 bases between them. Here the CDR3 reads CATETGGLSTDTQYF. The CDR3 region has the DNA TGTGCCACAGAAACGGGTGGCCTTAGCACAGATACGCAGTATTTT.

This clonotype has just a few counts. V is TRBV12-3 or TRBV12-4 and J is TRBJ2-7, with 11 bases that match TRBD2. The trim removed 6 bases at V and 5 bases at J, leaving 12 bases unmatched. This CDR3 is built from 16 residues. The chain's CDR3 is CASSWASLAGVDEQYF. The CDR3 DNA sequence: TGTGCCAGCAGCTGGGCATCACTAGCGGGAGTAGACGAGCAGTACTTC.

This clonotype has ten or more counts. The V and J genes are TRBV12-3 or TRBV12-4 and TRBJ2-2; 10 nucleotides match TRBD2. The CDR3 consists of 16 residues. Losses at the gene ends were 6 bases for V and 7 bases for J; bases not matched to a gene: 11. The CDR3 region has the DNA TGTGCCAGCAGCCCTTTGAGCGGGAGGGGTGACGGGGAGCTGTTTTTT. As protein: CASSPLSGRGDGELFF.